The present T cell receptor beta chain was sequenced within a study of CD8 T cells in ankylosing spondylitis. CDR3 size: 14 residues. Per germline, CDR1 MNHEY and CDR2 SVGAGI. Trimming took 4 bases from V and 2 from J; bases not matched to a gene: 4. TCRdb itself ran the 5' RACE reads through MiXCR, one entry per CDR3 protein. This table holds around 300,000 distinct CDR3 sequences, about 15% found once. Study findings and constraints: There was reportedly significant enrichment of clones that were disease-linked in matched ankylosing spondylitis synovial fluid.

Remarks on this clonotype: Antigen: not known.

This chain connects TRBV6-5 to TRBJ2-5; TRBD2 matches 7 bases. Specimen: blood, either unsorted or a sorted T cell fraction (not recorded which). This TCR derives from a male donor with ankylosing spondylitis or in good health (not recorded which). CDR3 loop: CASSSGLVQETQYF. CDR3 in DNA: TGTGCCAGCAGTTCTGGACTAGTTCAAGAGACCCAGTACTTC.